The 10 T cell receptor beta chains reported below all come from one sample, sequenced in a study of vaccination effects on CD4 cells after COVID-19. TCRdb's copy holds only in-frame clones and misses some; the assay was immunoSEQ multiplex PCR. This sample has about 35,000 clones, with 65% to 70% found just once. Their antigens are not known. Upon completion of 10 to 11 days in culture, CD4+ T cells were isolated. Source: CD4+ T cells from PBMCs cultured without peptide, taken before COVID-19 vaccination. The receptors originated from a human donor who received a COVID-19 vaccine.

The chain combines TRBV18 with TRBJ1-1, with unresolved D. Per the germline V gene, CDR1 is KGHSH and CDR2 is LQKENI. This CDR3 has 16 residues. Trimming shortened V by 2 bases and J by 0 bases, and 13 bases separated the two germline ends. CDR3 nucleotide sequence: TGTGCCAGCTCACCAGATCTCCCCTCTTTGAACACTGAAGCTTTCTTT. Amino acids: CASSPDLPSLNTEAFF.

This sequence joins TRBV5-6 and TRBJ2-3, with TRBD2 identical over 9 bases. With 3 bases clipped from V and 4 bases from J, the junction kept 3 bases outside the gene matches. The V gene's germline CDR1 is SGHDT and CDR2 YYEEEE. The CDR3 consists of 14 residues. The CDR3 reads CASSYSGSADTQYF. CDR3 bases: TGTGCCAGCAGCTATAGCGGGAGTGCAGATACGCAGTATTTT.

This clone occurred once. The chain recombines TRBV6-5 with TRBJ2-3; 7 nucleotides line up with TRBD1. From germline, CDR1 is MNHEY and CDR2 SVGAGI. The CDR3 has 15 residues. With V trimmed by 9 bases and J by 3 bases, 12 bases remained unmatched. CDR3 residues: CARLQGIDETDTQYF. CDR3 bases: TGTGCCAGGTTACAGGGGATAGACGAGACAGATACGCAGTATTTT.

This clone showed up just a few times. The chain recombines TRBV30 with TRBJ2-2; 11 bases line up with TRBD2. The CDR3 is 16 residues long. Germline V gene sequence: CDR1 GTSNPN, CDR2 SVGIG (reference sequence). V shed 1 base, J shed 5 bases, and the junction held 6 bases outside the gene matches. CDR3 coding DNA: TGTGCCTGGAGTGGAGAGACTAGCGGGACAACCGGGGAGCTGTTTTTT. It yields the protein CAWSGETSGTTGELFF.

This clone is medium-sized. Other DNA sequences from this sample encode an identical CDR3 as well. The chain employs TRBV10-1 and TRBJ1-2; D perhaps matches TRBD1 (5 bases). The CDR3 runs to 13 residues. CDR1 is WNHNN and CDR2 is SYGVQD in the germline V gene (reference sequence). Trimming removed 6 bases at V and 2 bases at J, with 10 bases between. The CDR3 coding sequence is TGCGCCAGCAGCTGGGACGGCAACTATGGCTACACCTTC. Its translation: CASSWDGNYGYTF.

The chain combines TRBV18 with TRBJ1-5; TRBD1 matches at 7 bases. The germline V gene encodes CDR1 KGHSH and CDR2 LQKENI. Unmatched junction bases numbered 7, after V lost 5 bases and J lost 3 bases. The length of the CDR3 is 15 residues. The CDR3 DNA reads TGTGCCAGCTCAAACCGGGACAGCTTCAATCAGCCCCAGCATTTT. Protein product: CASSNRDSFNQPQHF.

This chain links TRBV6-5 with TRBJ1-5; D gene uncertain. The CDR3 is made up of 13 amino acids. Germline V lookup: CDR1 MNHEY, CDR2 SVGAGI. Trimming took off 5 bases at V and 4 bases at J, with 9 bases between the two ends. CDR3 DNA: TGTGCCAGCAGTCACACCCTAAATCAGCCCCAGCATTTT. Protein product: CASSHTLNQPQHF.

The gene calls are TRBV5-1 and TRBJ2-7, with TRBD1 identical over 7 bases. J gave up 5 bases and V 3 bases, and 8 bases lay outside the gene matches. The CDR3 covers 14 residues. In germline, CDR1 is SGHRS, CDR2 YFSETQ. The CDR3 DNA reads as TGCGCCAGCAGCTCATTACAGGGGACCCACGAGCAGTACTTC. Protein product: CASSSLQGTHEQYF.

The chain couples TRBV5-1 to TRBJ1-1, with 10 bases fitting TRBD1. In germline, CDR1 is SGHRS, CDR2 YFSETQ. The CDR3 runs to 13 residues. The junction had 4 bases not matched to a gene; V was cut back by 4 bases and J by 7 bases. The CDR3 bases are TGCGCCAGCAGCCTCCGGGACAGGGGTGAAGCTTTCTTT. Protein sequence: CASSLRDRGEAFF.

CDR3 coding DNA: TGTGCCAGCAGTGTCCGGGCCTCAAGCAATTCACCCCTCCACTTT. As protein: CASSVRASSNSPLHF. The chain is built from TRBV2 and TRBJ1-6; D not resolved. The V end lost 4 bases, the J end lost 7 bases, and 14 bases lay between the germline ends. Germline CDR1 reads SNHLY; CDR2 reads FYNNEI. The CDR3 sequence is 15 residues long.